A single sample is the source of the 28 T cell receptor beta chains below, sequenced in a study. TCRdb re-derived calls from the reads in MiXCR, one entry per CDR3 protein. The sample has around 5,300 distinct CDR3 sequences, 9.5% seen once. Sequencing was carried out using CD4+ T cells from synovial fluid. The receptors were sampled from a human donor with rheumatoid arthritis.

This clonotype was observed many times. In DNA, the CDR3 is TGCGCCAGCAGCTTGGAGGTGGGCGGGAGCTCCTACAATGAGCAGTTCTTC. It is translated as CASSLEVGGSSYNEQFF. The chain uses TRBV5-1 and TRBJ2-1; 7 nucleotides align to TRBD2. V lost 0 bases to trimming and J lost 0 bases; unmatched junction nucleotides: 6. Per the germline V gene, CDR1 is SGHRS and CDR2 is YFSETQ. The CDR3 length is 17 residues.

Many counts were recorded for this clonotype. This chain joins TRBV18 and TRBJ1-1; a weak D match, TRBD1 (5 bases). The CDR3 contains 16 residues. Looked up from germline, CDR1 is KGHSH and CDR2 is LQKENI. V was trimmed by 4 bases and J by 3 bases, leaving 18 bases between them. This CDR3 reads CASSLRDLATDTEAFF. In DNA, the CDR3 is TGTGCCAGCTCACTTCGGGACCTCGCCACGGACACTGAAGCTTTCTTT. Variable domain in full (rest from reference TRBV18 and TRBJ1-1): NAGVMQNPRHLVRRRGQEARLRCSPMKGHSHVYWYRQLPEEGLKFMVYLQKENIIDESGMPKERFSAEFPKEGPSILRIQQVVRGDSAAYFCASSLRDLATDTEAFFGQGTRLTVV.

This clonotype came up many times. This chain connects TRBV6-6 to TRBJ1-5, with D possibly being TRBD1 (6 bases). Germline V lookup: CDR1 MNHNY, CDR2 SVGAGI (reference sequence). There are 18 residues in the CDR3. V lost 6 bases, J lost 0 bases, and 21 bases lay in between. CDR3 protein: CASSQGHHSDPSNQPQHF. As DNA, the CDR3 is TGTGCCAGCAGCCAGGGACACCACTCGGACCCTAGCAATCAGCCCCAGCATTTT.

With regard to this clonotype: It differs at one base from a far larger clone, so likely a read error. V gene TRBV11-3 combines with J gene TRBJ2-1; TRBD2 matches at 10 bases. The CDR3 runs to 15 residues. Germline lookup yields CDR1 SGHNT and CDR2 YENEEA. The CDR3 DNA is TGTGCCAGCAGCGCTCTAGCGGGAGTCTACAATGAGCAGTCCTTC. Encoded protein: CASSALAGVYNEQSF.

This clonotype was observed many times. The chain combines TRBV2 with TRBJ2-1; weak D call: TRBD2 (6 bases). This CDR3 has 13 residues. Germline CDR1 and CDR2: SNHLY and FYNNEI. Trimming pared 10 bases from V and 3 bases from J, leaving 13 bases between. CDR3 bases: TGTGCCACTCTCGGAGGGCTCTACAATGAGCAGTTCTTC. Encoded protein: CATLGGLYNEQFF.

This chain links TRBV10-3 with TRBJ2-3, with 9 bases fitting TRBD2. This CDR3 comprises 12 residues. The V and J ends lost 5 bases and 11 bases, in that order; junction bases with no gene match: 5. The germline CDR1 and CDR2 sequences are ENHRY and SYGVKD. CDR3 coding DNA: TGTGCCATCAGTCTCATAGCGGGAGAGCAGTATTTT. As protein: CAISLIAGEQYF.

The table lists this clonotype with many counts. The V and J genes are TRBV11-2 and TRBJ2-2; 10 bases agree with TRBD1. This CDR3 has 15 amino acids. Losses at the gene ends were 3 bases for V and 5 bases for J; bases not matched to a gene: 3. The germline V gene has CDR1 SGHAT and CDR2 FQNNGV. The CDR3 reads CASSFGTGVTGELFF. In nucleotides, the CDR3 is TGTGCCAGCAGCTTTGGGACAGGGGTGACCGGGGAGCTGTTTTTT.

This clonotype appeared many times. The chain couples TRBV11-2 to TRBJ2-7, with 7 positions matching TRBD1. V gave up 5 bases and J gave up 3 bases; unmatched junction bases: 7. Germline V gene data show CDR1 as SGHAT and CDR2 as FQNNGV. This CDR3 region has 14 residues. CDR3 DNA sequence: TGTGCCAGCAGCCCAAGGGGACAGTTCTACGAGCAGTACTTC. Protein: CASSPRGQFYEQYF.

This clonotype was counted ten times or more. The J gene is TRBJ2-2, the V gene TRBV5-4; 9 bases agree with TRBD2. CDR1 and CDR2 from the germline V gene are SGHNT and YYREEE (reference sequence). V shed 2 bases and J 7 bases; nucleotides not matched to a gene: 6. CDR3 length: 15 amino acids. The CDR3 DNA reads as TGTGCCAGCAGCTTCGGCGGGAGGGCCTTCGGGGAGCTGTTTTTT. The encoded protein is CASSFGGRAFGELFF.

In its sample, this clonotype ranks as medium-sized (0.01 to 0.1%). The rearrangement uses TRBV10-3 and TRBJ2-3; 11 nucleotides align to TRBD2. The CDR3 loop spans 15 amino acids. The V gene end was trimmed by 4 bases and the J gene end by 0 bases; junction bases not matched to a gene: 0. Germline V gene data show CDR1 as ENHRY and CDR2 as SYGVKD. The CDR3 nucleotides read TGTGCCATCAGTGGGACTAGCGGGAGCACAGATACGCAGTATTTT. Its protein is CAISGTSGSTDTQYF.

The table lists this clonotype with a few counts. This chain links TRBV18 with TRBJ2-3; D might be TRBD1 (6 bases). This CDR3 is built from 14 residues. Per the germline V gene, CDR1 is KGHSH and CDR2 is LQKENI. The ends were cut back, 1 base at V and 2 bases at J, with 7 bases in the middle. The CDR3 sequence is CASSPRTVTDTQYF. For the CDR3, the DNA is TGTGCCAGCTCACCACGGACAGTCACAGATACGCAGTATTTT.

This clonotype showed up just a few times. V gene TRBV19 combines with J gene TRBJ1-1; possibly TRBD1 for D (6 bases). The CDR3 length is 15 residues. The germline gives CDR1 LNHDA, CDR2 SQIVND (reference sequence). The V end was cut by 7 bases, the J end by 3 bases, with 18 bases between. For the CDR3, the DNA is TGTGCCAGTAAACTTTCGGGGGCGCGGGACACTGAAGCTTTCTTT. The encoded protein is CASKLSGARDTEAFF.

This clonotype was seen many times. This sequence joins TRBV5-1 and TRBJ2-5; 7 positions agree with TRBD2. This CDR3 is 15 amino acids long. J gave up 2 bases and V 0 bases, and 4 bases lay outside the gene matches. Per the germline V gene, CDR1 is SGHRS and CDR2 is YFSETQ. The CDR3 DNA follows: TGCGCCAGCAGCTTGGGGGGGACTAAACAAGAGACCCAGTACTTC. This codes for CASSLGGTKQETQYF. Looking up the rest from reference TRBV5-1 and TRBJ2-5 gives the full variable domain: KAGVTQTPRYLIKTRGQQVTLSCSPISGHRSVSWYQQTPGQGLQFLFEYFSETQRNKGNFPGRFSGRQFSNSRSEMNVSTLELGDSALYLCASSLGGTKQETQYFGPGTRLLVL.

This clonotype is medium-sized. The chain uses TRBV10-3 and TRBJ1-5, with TRBD1 matching 9 bases. V shed 6 bases, J shed 6 bases, and the junction held 9 bases outside the gene matches. CDR1 is ENHRY and CDR2 is SYGVKD in the germline V gene. CDR3 length equals 15 residues. As DNA, the CDR3 is TGTGCCATCAGCCCCGGACAGGGGCCATCTCAGCCCCAGCATTTT. Its protein product is CAISPGQGPSQPQHF.

Within the sample, this clonotype is medium-sized (0.01 to 0.1%). The V call is TRBV24-1, the J call TRBJ2-1, with no clear D. The CDR3 length is 14 residues. With 4 bases removed from V and 5 bases from J, the gap between germline ends came to 11 bases. Germline CDR1 reads KGHDR; CDR2 reads SFDVKD. The DNA for the CDR3 is TGTGCCACCAGTGACTTTTATAAGGACAATGAGCAGTTCTTC. Protein sequence: CATSDFYKDNEQFF.

This clonotype came up a few times. The chain uses TRBV11-3 and TRBJ2-7; no clear D. The CDR3 has 12 residues. CDR1 and CDR2 (germline): SGHNT, YENEEA. Trimming shortened V by 4 bases and J by 1 base, and 5 bases separated the two germline ends. The CDR3 loop is CASSSPSYEQYF. The CDR3 DNA is TGTGCCAGCAGCTCCCCATCCTACGAGCAGTACTTC.

By sample share, this clonotype is medium-sized. The V gene is TRBV18, the J gene TRBJ2-2; no firm D call. Germline V gene lookup returns CDR1 KGHSH and CDR2 LQKENI. CDR3 length: 14 amino acids. V was trimmed by 8 bases and J by 3 bases, leaving 13 bases between them. Here the CDR3 reads CASTTGVDTGELFF. Written as DNA, the CDR3 is TGTGCCAGCACAACGGGTGTTGACACCGGGGAGCTGTTTTTT.

In its sample, this clonotype ranks as medium-sized. This chain joins TRBV28 and TRBJ1-2; the D gene is possibly TRBD1 (5 bases). Trimming removed 7 bases at V and 0 bases at J, with 9 bases between. Germline V gene lookup returns CDR1 MDHEN and CDR2 SYDVKM. The CDR3 spans 13 residues. The CDR3: CASIQGTNYGYTF. The CDR3 bases are TGTGCCAGCATCCAGGGAACTAACTATGGCTACACCTTC.

This clonotype was detected ten times or more. The chain carries TRBV6-5 and TRBJ2-3; 7 nucleotides line up with TRBD2. This CDR3 region has 16 residues. Trimming at V came to 0 bases and at J to 4 bases, leaving 7 bases not matched to a gene. Germline V CDR1 and CDR2: MNHEY, SVGAGI. The CDR3 nucleotides read TGTGCCAGCAGTTACTCGTGGGGGGGGAGGGCAGATACGCAGTATTTT. Its translation is CASSYSWGGRADTQYF.

In this sample, this clonotype turned up many times. CDR3 sequence reads: CASSGVATDTQYF. CDR3 bases: TGTGCCAGCAGTGGCGTGGCAACAGATACGCAGTATTTT. This chain joins TRBV6-1 and TRBJ2-3; D is ambiguous. Trimming took off 4 bases at V and 3 bases at J, with 8 bases between the two ends. Germline lookup yields CDR1 MNHNS and CDR2 SASEGT. The CDR3 extends over 13 amino acids.

The chain employs TRBV11-2 and TRBJ2-2; D is uncertain. V shed 0 bases and J shed 7 bases, with 9 bases lying between them. Germline values: CDR1 SGHAT, CDR2 FQNNGV. The CDR3 is made up of 14 amino acids. CDR3 sequence: CASSLDLIGGELFF. The CDR3 DNA sequence: TGTGCCAGCAGCTTAGATCTTATAGGCGGGGAGCTGTTTTTT. Filled out from reference TRBV11-2 and TRBJ2-2, the complete variable domain reads EAGVAQSPRYKIIEKRQSVAFWCNPISGHATLYWYQQILGQGPKLLIQFQNNGVVDDSQLPKDRFSAERLKGVDSTLKIQPAKLEDSAVYLCASSLDLIGGELFFGEGSRLTVL.

By sample share, this clonotype is medium-sized. The chain employs TRBV20-1 and TRBJ2-1; 7 nucleotides align to TRBD2. CDR1 and CDR2 from the germline V gene are DFQATT and SNEGSKA (reference sequence). The CDR3 has 16 amino acids. Losses at the gene ends were 2 bases for V and 7 bases for J; bases not matched to a gene: 14. The CDR3 spells CSARPWTSRGMNEQFF. The CDR3 nucleotides read TGCAGTGCTAGACCTTGGACTAGTCGGGGGATGAATGAGCAGTTCTTC.

This clonotype rates as medium-sized. This chain connects TRBV5-4 to TRBJ1-1; 11 nucleotides match TRBD1. V shed 3 bases and J 8 bases; nucleotides not matched to a gene: 12. This CDR3 has 16 amino acids. Germline-derived CDR1 and CDR2 are SGHNT and YYREEE (reference sequence). CDR3 sequence (DNA): TGTGCCAGCAGCTCCCAAGGGGGGACAGGGGGTTTGGAAGCTTTCTTT. The encoded protein is CASSSQGGTGGLEAFF.

This clonotype was found a few times. V and J are TRBV18 and TRBJ2-7, with 8 bases matching TRBD1. Trimming removed 2 bases from V and 4 bases from J; junction bases left unmatched: 7. The CDR3 sequence is 15 residues long. Germline V lookup: CDR1 KGHSH, CDR2 LQKENI. The CDR3 reads CASSPDGQGGYEQYF. CDR3 bases: TGTGCCAGCTCACCAGACGGACAGGGCGGATACGAGCAGTACTTC. Full variable domain (missing parts from reference TRBV18 and TRBJ2-7): NAGVMQNPRHLVRRRGQEARLRCSPMKGHSHVYWYRQLPEEGLKFMVYLQKENIIDESGMPKERFSAEFPKEGPSILRIQQVVRGDSAAYFCASSPDGQGGYEQYFGPGTRLTVT.

This clonotype came up many times. This chain links TRBV11-3 with TRBJ1-3, with D unresolved. CDR3 length: 15 amino acids. Germline-derived CDR1 and CDR2 are SGHNT and YENEEA. Trimming pared 5 bases from V and 0 bases from J, leaving 11 bases between. Here the CDR3 DNA reads TGTGCCAGCAGCGGGCGGGGATACTCTGGAAACACCATATATTTT. Translated: CASSGRGYSGNTIYF.

Within the sample, this clonotype is medium-sized. Here the CDR3 reads CASSSDRTYEQYF. The DNA of the CDR3 is TGTGCCAGCAGTTCAGACAGGACCTACGAGCAGTACTTC. The chain carries TRBV2 and TRBJ2-7; tentative D call: TRBD1 (6 bases). The V gene's germline CDR1 is SNHLY and CDR2 FYNNEI. The V end lost 5 bases, the J end lost 2 bases, and 10 bases lay between the germline ends. The CDR3 is 13 amino acids.

This clonotype has ten or more counts. V gene TRBV7-2 combines with J gene TRBJ2-7; 10 bases match TRBD2. CDR1 is SGHTA and CDR2 is FQGNSA in the germline V gene. V was clipped by 5 bases and J by 6 bases; unmatched bases: 13. The length of the CDR3 is 16 residues. The CDR3 sequence is CASSLNGAGGISEQYF. The CDR3 DNA sequence: TGTGCCAGCAGCCTTAACGGAGCGGGAGGGATCAGCGAGCAGTACTTC.

By sample share, this clonotype is medium-sized. The chain couples TRBV18 to TRBJ1-4; TRBD1 matches at 7 bases. This CDR3 is built from 17 residues. In germline, CDR1 is KGHSH, CDR2 LQKENI. After removal of 5 bases from V and 0 bases from J, the junction contained 9 bases not matched to a gene. The chain's CDR3 is CASSANDRVATNEKLFF. DNA of the CDR3: TGTGCCAGCTCAGCCAACGACAGGGTCGCAACTAATGAAAAACTGTTTTTT.